This T cell receptor beta chain was sequenced during a study of shared clonotypes between healthy human individuals. CDR3 length: 14 residues. V was clipped by 3 bases and J by 4 bases; unmatched bases: 4. Germline CDR1 is LNHDA and CDR2 is SQIVND (reference sequence). Produced via immunoSEQ multiplex PCR; TCRdb's table is partial and in-frame only. The data hold some 2 million clones, with just under 95% observed a single time. Terminally differentiated effector memory CD45RA+ cells were excluded by CCR7 positive selection of CD45RO-negative cells. The specimen sequenced was naive CD8+ T cells sorted from blood. The origin of this receptor is a young man in good health. This chain connects TRBV19 to TRBJ2-5; 8 nucleotides line up with TRBD1. CDR3 DNA sequence: TGTGCCAGTAGTATGACAGGGGCCGGAGAGACCCAGTACTTC. Protein sequence: CASSMTGAGETQYF.